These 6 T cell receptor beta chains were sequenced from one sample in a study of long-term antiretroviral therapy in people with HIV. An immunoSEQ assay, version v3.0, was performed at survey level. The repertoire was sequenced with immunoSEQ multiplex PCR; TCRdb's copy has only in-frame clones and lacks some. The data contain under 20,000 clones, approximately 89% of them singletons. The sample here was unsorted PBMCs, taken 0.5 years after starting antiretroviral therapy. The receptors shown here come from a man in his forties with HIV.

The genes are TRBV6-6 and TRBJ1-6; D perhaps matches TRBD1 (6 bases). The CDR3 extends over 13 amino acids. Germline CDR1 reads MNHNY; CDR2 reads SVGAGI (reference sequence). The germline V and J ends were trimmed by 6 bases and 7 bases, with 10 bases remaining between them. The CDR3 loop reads CASRDSGNSPLHF. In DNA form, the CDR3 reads TGTGCCAGCAGGGACAGCGGAAATTCACCCCTCCACTTT.

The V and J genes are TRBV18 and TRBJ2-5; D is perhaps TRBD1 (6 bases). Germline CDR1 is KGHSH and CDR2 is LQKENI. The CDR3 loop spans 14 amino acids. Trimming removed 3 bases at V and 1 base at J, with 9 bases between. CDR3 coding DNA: TGTGCCAGCTCACCGACAGGTATCCAAGAGACCCAGTACTTC. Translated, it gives CASSPTGIQETQYF. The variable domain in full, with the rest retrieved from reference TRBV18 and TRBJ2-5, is NAGVMQNPRHLVRRRGQEARLRCSPMKGHSHVYWYRQLPEEGLKFMVYLQKENIIDESGMPKERFSAEFPKEGPSILRIQQVVRGDSAAYFCASSPTGIQETQYFGPGTRLLVL.

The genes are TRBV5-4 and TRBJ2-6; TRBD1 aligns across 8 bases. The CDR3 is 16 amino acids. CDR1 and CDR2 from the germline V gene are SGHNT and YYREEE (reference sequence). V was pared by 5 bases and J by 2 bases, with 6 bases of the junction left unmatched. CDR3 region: CASRFKQGAGANVLTF. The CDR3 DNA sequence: TGTGCCAGCAGATTCAAACAGGGGGCTGGGGCCAACGTCCTGACTTTC.

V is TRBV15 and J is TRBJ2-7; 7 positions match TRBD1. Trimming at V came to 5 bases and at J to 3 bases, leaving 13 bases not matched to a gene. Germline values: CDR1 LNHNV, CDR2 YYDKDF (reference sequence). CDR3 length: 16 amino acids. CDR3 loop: CATSPNPDRNRYEQYF. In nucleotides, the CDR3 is TGTGCCACCAGCCCAAACCCGGACAGGAATCGCTACGAGCAGTACTTC.

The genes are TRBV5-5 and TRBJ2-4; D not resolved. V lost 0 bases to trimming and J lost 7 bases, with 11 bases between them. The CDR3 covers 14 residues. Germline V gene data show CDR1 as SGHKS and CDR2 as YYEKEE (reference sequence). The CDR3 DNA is TGTGCCAGCAGCTTGGACAGCGTGGGGAACATTCAGTACTTC. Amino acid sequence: CASSLDSVGNIQYF.

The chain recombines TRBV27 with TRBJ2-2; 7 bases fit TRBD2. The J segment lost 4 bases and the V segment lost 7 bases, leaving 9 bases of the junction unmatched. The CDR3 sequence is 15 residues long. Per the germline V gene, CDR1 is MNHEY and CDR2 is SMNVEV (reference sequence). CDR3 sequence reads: CASTGGGVITGELFF. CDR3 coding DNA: TGTGCCAGCACGGGGGGAGGGGTTATCACCGGGGAGCTGTTTTTT.